Following are 23 T cell receptor beta chains from one sample sequenced in a study of beta chain features in type 1 diabetes. Notes on the study in general: The study found moderately but significantly shorter TCRB CDR3s in all four CD4+ subsets of Type 1 diabetes patients.

These receptors' antigens are unknown. Expressed TCRB transcripts got sequenced, as all isolated RNA was reverse transcribed. Assay used: immunoSEQ multiplex PCR; TCRdb lists only in-frame clones, some missing. The sample records some 350,000 clones, approximately 13% being singletons. Specimen: naive CD4+ T cells from blood. These receptors were collected from a woman aged 18 to 35 with type 1 diabetes.

V gene TRBV10-3 combines with J gene TRBJ2-1; 9 nucleotides agree with TRBD2. Per germline, CDR1 ENHRY and CDR2 SYGVKD. CDR3 length: 16 residues. V lost 3 bases to trimming and J lost 4 bases; unmatched junction nucleotides: 7. In nucleotides, the CDR3 is TGTGCCATCAGTGATTGGCTAGCGGGGATATACAATGAGCAGTTCTTC. It translates to CAISDWLAGIYNEQFF.

The chain carries TRBV27 and TRBJ2-5, with D unresolved. Germline V CDR1 and CDR2: MNHEY, SMNVEV (reference sequence). This CDR3 contains 15 residues. Deletions cut 4 bases from V and 1 base from J, with 13 bases between. The CDR3 sequence: CASSSPGSPQETQYF. The CDR3 nucleotides read TGTGCCAGCAGTTCCCCTGGTAGTCCCCAAGAGACCCAGTACTTC.

The V and J genes are TRBV2 and TRBJ2-1; 7 bases agree with TRBD1. The CDR3 totals 15 residues. Germline V CDR1 and CDR2: SNHLY, FYNNEI. The V and J ends lost 5 bases and 5 bases, in that order; junction bases with no gene match: 9. DNA for the CDR3: TGTGCCAGCAGTCTCCTAAGGACAGGAGACAATGAGCAGTTCTTC. Its protein is CASSLLRTGDNEQFF.

The table lists this clone with a few counts. This chain uses TRBV18 with TRBJ2-7, with TRBD1 identical over 7 bases. The CDR3 spans 13 residues. Germline assignment: CDR1 KGHSH and CDR2 LQKENI. V lost 2 bases to trimming and J lost 6 bases; unmatched junction nucleotides: 4. The CDR3: CASSPGAGGEQYV. The DNA for the CDR3 is TGTGCCAGCTCACCAGGTGCAGGGGGCGAGCAGTACGTC.

J is TRBJ2-3 and V is TRBV7-9; TRBD2 aligns across 10 bases. Per germline, CDR1 SEHNR and CDR2 FQNEAQ (reference sequence). Trimming removed 3 bases from V and 6 bases from J; junction bases left unmatched: 3. There are 14 residues in the CDR3. The CDR3 reads CASSFGLAVDTQYF. Written as DNA, the CDR3 is TGTGCCAGCAGCTTCGGACTAGCGGTGGATACGCAGTATTTT.

As for this clone: Other nucleotide sequences in the sample specify the same CDR3. J is TRBJ2-1 and V is TRBV5-1; 8 bases match TRBD1. Trimming cost V 1 base and J 4 bases; bases outside gene matches: 4. The CDR3 contains 15 residues. Germline V gives CDR1 SGHRS, CDR2 YFSETQ. The DNA for the CDR3 is TGCGCCAGCAGCTTGCTTACAGGGGGATACAATGAGCAGTTCTTC. Translation gives CASSLLTGGYNEQFF. Looking up the rest from reference TRBV5-1 and TRBJ2-1 gives the full variable domain: KAGVTQTPRYLIKTRGQQVTLSCSPISGHRSVSWYQQTPGQGLQFLFEYFSETQRNKGNFPGRFSGRQFSNSRSEMNVSTLELGDSALYLCASSLLTGGYNEQFFGPGTRLTVL.

This chain links TRBV15 with TRBJ2-5; 7 bases match TRBD2. CDR1 LNHNV and CDR2 YYDKDF come from the germline V gene (reference sequence). The CDR3 loop spans 15 amino acids. Trimming at V came to 4 bases and at J to 7 bases, leaving 12 bases not matched to a gene. The CDR3 loop is CATSTRQGLSGTQYF. CDR3 coding DNA: TGTGCCACCAGCACTCGTCAGGGACTATCGGGGACCCAGTACTTC.

This clone has more than one count but fewer than ten. This chain uses TRBV6-1 with TRBJ2-1; TRBD2 aligns across 9 bases. The CDR3 is 16 amino acids. Per the germline V gene, CDR1 is MNHNS and CDR2 is SASEGT. The J segment lost 4 bases and the V segment lost 4 bases, leaving 8 bases of the junction unmatched. The CDR3 spells CASSALAGAGYNEQFF. The CDR3 coding sequence is TGTGCCAGCAGTGCCTTAGCGGGAGCGGGTTACAATGAGCAGTTCTTC.

The genes are TRBV7-9 and TRBJ2-7, with TRBD1 matching 10 bases. This CDR3 comprises 15 residues. CDR1 and CDR2 (germline): SEHNR, FQNEAQ (reference sequence). V trimming: 3 bases; J trimming: 3 bases; junction bases outside the gene matches: 5. CDR3 nucleotide sequence: TGTGCCAGCAGCTTCGGGACAGGGGTTAGCTACGAGCAGTACGTC. This codes for CASSFGTGVSYEQYV.

This sequence joins TRBV7-2 and TRBJ1-4, with 10 bases that match TRBD1. Germline V lookup: CDR1 SGHTA, CDR2 FQGNSA. The CDR3 runs to 14 residues. V lost 3 bases and J lost 8; bases outside the gene matches: 3. This CDR3 is CASSFGTGEEKLFF. CDR3 sequence (DNA): TGTGCCAGCAGCTTCGGGACAGGGGAGGAAAAACTGTTTTTT. Variable domain in full (rest from reference TRBV7-2 and TRBJ1-4): GAGVSQSPSNKVTEKGKDVELRCDPISGHTALYWYRQSLGQGLEFLIYFQGNSAPDKSGLPSDRFSAERTGGSVSTLTIQRTQQEDSAVYLCASSFGTGEEKLFFGSGTQLSVL.

This clone was seen a single time. The chain joins TRBV15 to TRBJ1-5; possibly TRBD1 for D (6 bases). V gave up 1 base and J gave up 11 bases, with 12 bases separating them. This CDR3 region has 13 residues. Per the germline V gene, CDR1 is LNHNV and CDR2 is YYDKDF (reference sequence). CDR3 DNA sequence: TGTGCCACCAGCAGAGGTGAAGGGGGGGCCCAGCATTTT. Amino acids: CATSRGEGGAQHF.

The chain employs TRBV4-3 and TRBJ2-3; 8 bases are shared with TRBD1. The length of the CDR3 is 15 residues. Germline values: CDR1 LGHNA, CDR2 YSLEER. V shed 4 bases, J shed 2 bases, and the junction held 5 bases outside the gene matches. The CDR3 protein is CASSLGQGDTDTQYF. CDR3 DNA sequence: TGCGCCAGCAGCCTCGGACAGGGAGACACAGATACGCAGTATTTT.

This clone was picked up a small number of times. The chain links TRBV11-2 to TRBJ2-3; maybe TRBD1 (6 bases). From germline, CDR1 is SGHAT and CDR2 FQNNGV. Trimming pared 7 bases from V and 4 bases from J, leaving 12 bases between. The CDR3 runs 13 residues. CDR3 sequence reads: CASTRQVADTQYF. The CDR3 DNA follows: TGTGCCAGCACACGACAGGTTGCAGATACGCAGTATTTT.

This clone came up a few times. The CDR3 sequence is CASSLTPGTEAFF. The CDR3 region has the DNA TGTGCCAGCAGCTTAACCCCGGGCACTGAAGCTTTCTTT. The chain employs TRBV7-3 and TRBJ1-1, with no clear D. Trimming took 0 bases from V and 4 from J, leaving 6 bases between them. This CDR3 is 13 amino acids long. Germline V gene data show CDR1 as SGHTA and CDR2 as FQGTGA.

The table lists this clone with a few counts. The chain has TRBV6-5 and TRBJ2-3; the match to TRBD2 covers 10 bases. Germline V gives CDR1 MNHEY, CDR2 SVGAGI. Germline trimming cut 3 bases from V and 1 base from J; bases unmatched to any gene: 4. This CDR3 comprises 16 residues. DNA of the CDR3: TGTGCCAGCAGTTATGCAGCGGGAGGGGGCACAGATACGCAGTATTTT. It is translated as CASSYAAGGGTDTQYF.

This clone was found a few times. The gene calls are TRBV7-2 and TRBJ2-7, with D possibly matching TRBD1 (5 bases). The CDR3 contains 13 residues. Germline-derived CDR1 and CDR2 are SGHTA and FQGNSA. The V end was cut by 5 bases, the J end by 0 bases, with 8 bases between. The CDR3 sequence: CASSKQGSYEQYF. The CDR3 DNA follows: TGTGCCAGCAGCAAGCAGGGCTCCTACGAGCAGTACTTC.

The table lists this clone with a few counts. The chain has TRBV29-1 and TRBJ1-1, with D unresolved. Germline V gene data show CDR1 as SQVTM and CDR2 as ANQGSEA. The V and J ends lost 4 bases and 8 bases respectively, with 14 bases between them. The CDR3 spans 12 residues. The CDR3 reads CSVGVNSREAFF. CDR3 nucleotides: TGCAGCGTTGGCGTCAACTCTCGAGAAGCTTTCTTT.

This chain connects TRBV4-3 to TRBJ2-4, with D tentatively TRBD1 (6 bases). The CDR3 consists of 14 residues. The V end was cut by 4 bases, the J end by 9 bases, with 16 bases between. Germline values: CDR1 LGHNA, CDR2 YSLEER. The CDR3 nucleotides read TGCGCCAGCAGCCCAGGGGACGCCATCCCCATTCAGTACTTC. This translates into CASSPGDAIPIQYF.

The chain uses TRBV6-1 and TRBJ2-7, with 7 bases identical to TRBD2. V was clipped by 10 bases and J by 4 bases; unmatched bases: 13. The CDR3 is made up of 14 amino acids. Per germline, CDR1 MNHNS and CDR2 SASEGT. The CDR3 coding sequence is TGTGCCACCCAGCGGGACTCAGATCTTTACGAGCAGTACTTC. Translation: CATQRDSDLYEQYF.

Only a few counts were recorded for this clone. The V call is TRBV19, the J call TRBJ2-4; D remains ambiguous. V lost 8 bases, J lost 9 bases, and 14 bases lay in between. The CDR3 is 12 amino acids. In germline, CDR1 is LNHDA, CDR2 SQIVND (reference sequence). This chain's CDR3 is CASSGGYGIQYF. The CDR3 nucleotides read TGTGCCAGTTCCGGCGGATATGGCATTCAGTACTTC.

This clone has a handful of counts. J is TRBJ2-7 and V is TRBV7-2, with D unresolved. The CDR3 length is 15 residues. V dropped 2 bases and J dropped 0 bases, with 11 bases sitting between them. Germline V lookup: CDR1 SGHTA, CDR2 FQGNSA. For the CDR3, the DNA is TGTGCCAGCAGCTTATCGGCGGTGAGCTCCTACGAGCAGTACGTC. Translated, it gives CASSLSAVSSYEQYV.

This rearrangement joins TRBV18 to TRBJ1-1; tentatively, D is TRBD1 (6 bases). CDR3 length: 14 residues. Trimming took off 6 bases at V and 1 base at J, with 12 bases between the two ends. Germline V gene sequence: CDR1 KGHSH, CDR2 LQKENI. The chain's CDR3 is CASSAGEGNTEAFF. The CDR3 DNA sequence: TGTGCCAGCTCGGCAGGGGAGGGGAACACTGAAGCTTTCTTT.

The V and J genes are TRBV2 and TRBJ2-6; D is possibly TRBD1 (5 bases). Trimming left V 4 bases short and J 4 bases short, with 14 bases between. CDR1 is SNHLY and CDR2 is FYNNEI in the germline V gene. The CDR3 totals 16 residues. Here the CDR3 DNA reads TGTGCCAGCAGTGTCCAGGGTGGTTCCGGGGCCAACGTCCTGACTTTC. Its protein product is CASSVQGGSGANVLTF.